Following are 24 T cell receptor beta chains from one sample sequenced in a study of identical twins. Using its own MiXCR run on the 5' RACE reads, TCRdb lists one record per CDR3 protein. Here the sample spans some 330,000 distinct CDR3 sequences, around 9% being singletons. Sequenced: naive T cells sorted from blood. All receptors come from a woman aged 50 to 60 in good health.

The chain joins TRBV9 to TRBJ2-1; D unresolved. CDR1 is SGDLS, CDR2 YYNGEE, per germline. V lost 3 bases to trimming and J lost 6 bases, with 13 bases between them. The CDR3 covers 14 residues. The chain's CDR3 is CASSAVTPPNEQFF. The CDR3 DNA is TGTGCCAGCAGCGCTGTGACCCCACCCAATGAGCAGTTCTTC.

The gene calls are TRBV7-6 and TRBJ2-3, with TRBD2 matching over 10 bases. Germline V lookup: CDR1 SGHVS, CDR2 FNYEAQ. Trimming cost V 4 bases and J 0 bases; bases outside gene matches: 13. This CDR3 has 19 amino acids. In DNA, the CDR3 is TGTGCCAGCAGCTCGACGCGCAAAGCGGGAGGGTTAAGCACAGATACGCAGTATTTT. Encoded protein: CASSSTRKAGGLSTDTQYF.

The V gene is TRBV20-1, the J gene TRBJ2-1, with TRBD2 matching 11 bases. Germline CDR1 DFQATT, CDR2 SNEGSKA (reference sequence). V lost 5 bases, J lost 7 bases, and 7 bases stayed unmatched. The CDR3 has 14 residues. The CDR3 sequence is CSAWGLAEGNEQFF. DNA of the CDR3: TGCAGTGCTTGGGGACTAGCGGAAGGGAATGAGCAGTTCTTC.

This clonotype was counted a few times. The gene calls are TRBV11-2 and TRBJ2-1; 11 bases line up with TRBD2. Looked up from germline, CDR1 is SGHAT and CDR2 is FQNNGV. J lost 8 bases, V lost 1 base, and 13 bases had no gene match. This CDR3 spans 18 amino acids. The chain's CDR3 is CASSLGTSGSPFGDEQFF. The DNA of the CDR3 is TGTGCCAGCAGCTTAGGTACTAGCGGGAGTCCTTTTGGAGATGAGCAGTTCTTC.

The chain joins TRBV4-1 to TRBJ1-5, with D unresolved. Looked up from germline, CDR1 is MGHRA and CDR2 is YSYEKL. Trimming pared 1 base from V and 9 bases from J, leaving 13 bases between. CDR3 length: 14 amino acids. The CDR3 region has the DNA TGCGCCAGCAGCCAAGGACCGCTAGGTGTGCCCCAGCATTTT. Translating gives CASSQGPLGVPQHF.

At least ten counts were recorded for this clonotype. V and J are TRBV20-1 and TRBJ2-1; D unclear. Per the germline V gene, CDR1 is DFQATT and CDR2 is SNEGSKA (reference sequence). Trimming left V 4 bases short and J 3 bases short, with 16 bases between. The CDR3 runs 15 residues. CDR3 coding DNA: TGCAGTGCTATGGGCGGAATACCTGACTACAATGAGCAGTTCTTC. Residues: CSAMGGIPDYNEQFF.

The chain employs TRBV5-1 and TRBJ2-2; D is undetermined. This CDR3 comprises 14 residues. Trimming took 2 bases from V and 5 from J, leaving 10 bases between them. In germline, CDR1 is SGHRS, CDR2 YFSETQ. The CDR3 nucleotides are TGCGCCAGCAGCTTATCTATGCATACCGGGGAGCTGTTTTTT. Translated, it gives CASSLSMHTGELFF. The full variable domain, its missing parts supplied by reference TRBV5-1 and TRBJ2-2, is KAGVTQTPRYLIKTRGQQVTLSCSPISGHRSVSWYQQTPGQGLQFLFEYFSETQRNKGNFPGRFSGRQFSNSRSEMNVSTLELGDSALYLCASSLSMHTGELFFGEGSRLTVL.

In this sample, this clonotype turned up many times. The V gene is TRBV7-8, the J gene TRBJ2-1; weak D call: TRBD2 (7 bases). CDR3 length: 16 amino acids. The ends were cut back, 5 bases at V and 4 bases at J, with 18 bases in the middle. The V gene's germline CDR1 is SGHVS and CDR2 FQNEAQ. The CDR3 loop is CASSPKRGRGYNEQFF. The CDR3 bases are TGTGCCAGCAGCCCGAAACGGGGGAGGGGGTACAATGAGCAGTTCTTC.

This clonotype was detected a few times. The rearrangement links TRBV7-8 to TRBJ1-2, with D possibly being TRBD1 (6 bases). The CDR3 sequence is 15 residues long. Trimming stripped 4 bases from V and 0 bases from J, with 12 bases between. Germline values: CDR1 SGHVS, CDR2 FQNEAQ. The DNA for the CDR3 is TGTGCCAGCAGCTCTACAACAGGGTCTAACTATGGCTACACCTTC. It yields the protein CASSSTTGSNYGYTF.

V and J are TRBV5-1 and TRBJ1-2, with 7 bases fitting TRBD1. The CDR3 extends over 13 amino acids. The germline CDR1 and CDR2 sequences are SGHRS and YFSETQ. Trimming removed 0 bases from V and 9 bases from J; junction bases left unmatched: 5. CDR3 DNA: TGCGCCAGCAGCTTGGCCGGGACAGATCGCTACACCTTC. Protein sequence: CASSLAGTDRYTF.

This clonotype came up many times. An end of the junction differs from the germline gene, which may be a read error. The chain recombines TRBV12-3 or TRBV12-4 with TRBJ2-5; 10 bases are shared with TRBD2. This CDR3 spans 13 amino acids. CDR3 sequence: CASSLAGVATQYF. The CDR3 DNA is TGTGCCAGCAGTCTAGCGGGAGTGGCGACCCAGTACTTC.

This clonotype was observed at least ten times. The chain links TRBV4-2 to TRBJ2-5, with 10 positions matching TRBD1. The CDR3 runs 14 residues. Trimming removed 6 bases from V and 5 bases from J; junction bases left unmatched: 6. Germline V gives CDR1 LGHNA, CDR2 YNFKEQ. The CDR3 loop is CASRTTGGVETQYF. The CDR3 region has the DNA TGTGCCAGCAGAACGACAGGGGGCGTTGAGACCCAGTACTTC.

The V and J genes are TRBV18 and TRBJ2-5, with 11 nucleotides matching TRBD1. The length of the CDR3 is 14 residues. Germline-derived CDR1 and CDR2 are KGHSH and LQKENI. The junction had 4 bases not matched to a gene; V was cut back by 6 bases and J by 4 bases. The CDR3 protein is CASSPGTGGETQYF. For the CDR3, the DNA is TGTGCCAGCTCTCCAGGGACAGGGGGAGAGACCCAGTACTTC.

The chain employs TRBV5-1 and TRBJ1-2, with TRBD1 as a possible D gene (5 bases). This CDR3 has 16 residues. Germline V gene sequence: CDR1 SGHRS, CDR2 YFSETQ. Trimming took off 0 bases at V and 0 bases at J, with 12 bases between the two ends. The CDR3 sequence is CASSLEGTTPNYGYTF. CDR3 DNA sequence: TGCGCCAGCAGCTTGGAGGGGACCACCCCTAACTATGGCTACACCTTC.

This clonotype was observed a handful of times. The chain recombines TRBV5-1 with TRBJ2-1; TRBD2 aligns across 8 bases. With V trimmed by 6 bases and J by 7 bases, 6 bases remained unmatched. CDR3 size: 13 residues. The germline gives CDR1 SGHRS, CDR2 YFSETQ. The CDR3 sequence is CASKTGGENEQFF. CDR3 coding DNA: TGCGCCAGCAAAACCGGGGGGGAGAATGAGCAGTTCTTC.

The V gene is TRBV5-1, the J gene TRBJ1-1; D not resolved. The CDR3 loop spans 12 amino acids. V was trimmed by 2 bases and J by 10 bases, leaving 12 bases between them. Germline lookup yields CDR1 SGHRS and CDR2 YFSETQ. This CDR3 is CASSFDRLGAFF. The CDR3 DNA reads TGCGCCAGCAGCTTCGACCGTCTTGGAGCTTTCTTT.

This clonotype has at least ten counts. The chain combines TRBV12-3 or TRBV12-4 with TRBJ2-5; 7 nucleotides agree with TRBD1. This CDR3 is built from 13 residues. V gave up 7 bases and J gave up 2 bases; unmatched junction bases: 4. The CDR3 nucleotides are TGTGCCAGCAAGCAGACAGGGCAAGAGACCCAGTACTTC. Protein sequence: CASKQTGQETQYF.

This clonotype appeared many times. The rearrangement links TRBV12-3 or TRBV12-4 to TRBJ2-3, with 11 bases fitting TRBD1. This CDR3 has 17 residues. V lost 6 bases and J lost 4; bases outside the gene matches: 12. CDR3 sequence reads: CASSPGTGGYRSDTQYF. CDR3 nucleotides: TGTGCCAGCAGCCCTGGGACAGGGGGATACCGATCAGATACGCAGTATTTT.

The chain combines TRBV11-2 with TRBJ2-3, with 13 bases lining up with TRBD2. Trimming at V came to 5 bases and at J to 6 bases, leaving 8 bases not matched to a gene. Germline V gives CDR1 SGHAT, CDR2 FQNNGV. This CDR3 region has 16 residues. This CDR3 is CASSRRLAGGVDTQYF. The CDR3 nucleotides are TGTGCCAGCAGCCGCCGACTAGCGGGAGGTGTGGATACGCAGTATTTT.

This clonotype was seen many times. The chain is built from TRBV5-1 and TRBJ2-3; the D is unclear. CDR1 and CDR2 from the germline V gene are SGHRS and YFSETQ. The V end was cut by 0 bases, the J end by 3 bases, with 8 bases between. The length of the CDR3 is 14 residues. The CDR3 region has the DNA TGCGCCAGCAGCTTGGCCGATTCTACAGATACGCAGTATTTT. It is translated as CASSLADSTDTQYF.

Worth noting for this clonotype: A much more abundant neighbour one base away suggests this may be a read error. This chain links TRBV29-1 with TRBJ1-3; 8 bases match TRBD1. The CDR3 loop spans 11 amino acids. Germline-derived CDR1 and CDR2 are SQVTM and ANQGSEA. CDR3: CSFDRGGAIYF. CDR3 DNA sequence: TGCAGCTTTGACAGGGGAGGCGCCATATATTTT.

In its sample, this clonotype was seen many times. V usage is TRBV20-1 and J usage is TRBJ1-3; D call uncertain. With 5 bases removed from V and 2 bases from J, the gap between germline ends came to 10 bases. The CDR3 extends over 13 amino acids. Germline V gene lookup returns CDR1 DFQATT and CDR2 SNEGSKA (reference sequence). CDR3 nucleotides: TGCAGTGCTGAACAGAGGACTGGAAACACCATATATTTT. Translation: CSAEQRTGNTIYF.

The chain couples TRBV9 to TRBJ1-6; 9 nucleotides agree with TRBD1. This CDR3 spans 15 amino acids. The junction had 7 bases not matched to a gene; V was cut back by 3 bases and J by 9 bases. Germline V lookup: CDR1 SGDLS, CDR2 YYNGEE. The CDR3 DNA reads TGTGCCAGCAGCGCAACCGGGACAGGGAGTTCACCCCTCCACTTT. It yields the protein CASSATGTGSSPLHF.

This clonotype was counted many times. The rearrangement links TRBV12-3 or TRBV12-4 to TRBJ2-4; D may match TRBD1 or TRBD2 (5 bases each). This CDR3 spans 16 amino acids. V lost 4 bases and J 3 bases, leaving 16 bases between the germline ends. CDR3: CASSSRGQGGKNIQYF. CDR3 coding DNA: TGTGCCAGCAGTTCCCGAGGGCAGGGTGGCAAAAACATTCAGTACTTC.